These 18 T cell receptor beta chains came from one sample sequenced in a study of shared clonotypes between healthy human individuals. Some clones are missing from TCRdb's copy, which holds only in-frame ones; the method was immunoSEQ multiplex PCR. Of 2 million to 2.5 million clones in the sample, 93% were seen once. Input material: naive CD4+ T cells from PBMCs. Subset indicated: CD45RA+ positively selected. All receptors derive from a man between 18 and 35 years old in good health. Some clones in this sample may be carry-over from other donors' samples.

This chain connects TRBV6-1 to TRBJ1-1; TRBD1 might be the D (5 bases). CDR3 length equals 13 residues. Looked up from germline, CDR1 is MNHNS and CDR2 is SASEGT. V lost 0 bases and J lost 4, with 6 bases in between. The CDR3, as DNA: TGTGCCAGCAGTGAAGCGGGGCCCACTGAAGCTTTCTTT. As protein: CASSEAGPTEAFF.

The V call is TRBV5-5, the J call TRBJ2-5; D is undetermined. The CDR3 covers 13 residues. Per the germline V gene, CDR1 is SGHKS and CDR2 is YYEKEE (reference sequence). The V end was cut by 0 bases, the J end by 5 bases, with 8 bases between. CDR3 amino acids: CASSLAEAETQYF. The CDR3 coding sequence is TGTGCCAGCAGCTTGGCCGAGGCGGAGACCCAGTACTTC.

CDR3 sequence reads: CASRIGAGNEKLFF. CDR3 bases: TGTGCCAGCAGAATTGGGGCGGGTAATGAAAAACTGTTTTTT. This rearrangement joins TRBV5-6 to TRBJ1-4, with D maybe TRBD1 (5 bases). Trimming took 5 bases from V and 4 from J, leaving 12 bases between them. CDR3 length: 14 residues. In germline, CDR1 is SGHDT, CDR2 YYEEEE.

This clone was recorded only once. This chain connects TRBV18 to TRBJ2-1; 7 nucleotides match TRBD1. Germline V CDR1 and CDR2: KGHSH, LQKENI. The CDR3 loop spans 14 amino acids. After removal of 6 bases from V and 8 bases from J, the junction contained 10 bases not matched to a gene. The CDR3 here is CASSPDRVLHEQFF. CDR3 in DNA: TGTGCCAGCTCGCCCGACAGGGTACTCCATGAGCAGTTCTTC.

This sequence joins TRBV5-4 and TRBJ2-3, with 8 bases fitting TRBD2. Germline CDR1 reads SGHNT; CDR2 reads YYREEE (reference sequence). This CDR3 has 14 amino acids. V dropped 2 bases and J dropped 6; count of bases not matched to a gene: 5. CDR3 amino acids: CASSLSGGQDTQYF. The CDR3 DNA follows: TGTGCCAGCAGCTTATCGGGGGGGCAGGATACGCAGTATTTT.

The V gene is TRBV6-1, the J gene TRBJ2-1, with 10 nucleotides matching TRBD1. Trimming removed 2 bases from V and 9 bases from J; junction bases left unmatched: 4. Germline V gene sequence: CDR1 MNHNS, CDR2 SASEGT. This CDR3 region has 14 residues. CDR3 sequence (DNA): TGTGCCAGCAGTGAAAGGGGGGACAGGGGTGAGCAGTTCTTC. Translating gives CASSERGDRGEQFF.

The CDR3 nucleotides read TGTGCCAGCAGTGAGGACTGGGGGAACACTGAAGCTTTCTTT. Protein product: CASSEDWGNTEAFF. The V and J genes are TRBV6-4 and TRBJ1-1, with D unclear. This CDR3 is 14 amino acids long. CDR1 and CDR2 (germline): MRHNA, SNTAGT. With 3 bases removed from V and 1 base from J, the gap between germline ends came to 9 bases.

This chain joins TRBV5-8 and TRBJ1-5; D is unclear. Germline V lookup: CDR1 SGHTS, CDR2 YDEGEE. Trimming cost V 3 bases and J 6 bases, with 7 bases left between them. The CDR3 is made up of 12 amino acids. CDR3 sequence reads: CASSYYSQPQHF. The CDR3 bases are TGTGCCAGCAGCTACTATTCTCAGCCCCAGCATTTT.

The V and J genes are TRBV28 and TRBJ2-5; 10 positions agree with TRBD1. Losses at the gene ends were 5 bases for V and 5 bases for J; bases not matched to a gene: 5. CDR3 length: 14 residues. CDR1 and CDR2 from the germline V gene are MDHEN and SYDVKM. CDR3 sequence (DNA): TGTGCCAGCAGTCACGACAGGGGGCGGGAGACCCAGTACTTC. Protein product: CASSHDRGRETQYF.

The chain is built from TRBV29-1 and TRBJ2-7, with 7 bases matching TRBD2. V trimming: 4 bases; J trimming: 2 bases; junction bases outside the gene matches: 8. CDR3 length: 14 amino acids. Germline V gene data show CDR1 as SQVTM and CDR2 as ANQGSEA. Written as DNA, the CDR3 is TGCAGCGTTGTGGGCGGGAGTGCGGCCTACGAGCAGTACTTC. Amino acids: CSVVGGSAAYEQYF.

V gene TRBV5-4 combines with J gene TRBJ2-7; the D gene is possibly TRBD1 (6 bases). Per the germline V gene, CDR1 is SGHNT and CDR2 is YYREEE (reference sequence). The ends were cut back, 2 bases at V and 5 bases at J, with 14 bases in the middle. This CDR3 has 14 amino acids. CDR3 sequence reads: CASSLALQGNEQYF. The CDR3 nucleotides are TGTGCCAGCAGCTTAGCCTTACAGGGAAACGAGCAGTACTTC.

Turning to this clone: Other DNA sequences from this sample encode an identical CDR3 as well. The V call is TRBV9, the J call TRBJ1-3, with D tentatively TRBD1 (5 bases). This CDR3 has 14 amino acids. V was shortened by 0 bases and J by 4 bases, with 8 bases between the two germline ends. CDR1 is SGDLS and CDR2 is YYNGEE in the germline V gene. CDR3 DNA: TGTGCCAGCAGCGTAGAATCAGGGGGAAACACCATATATTTT. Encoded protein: CASSVESGGNTIYF.

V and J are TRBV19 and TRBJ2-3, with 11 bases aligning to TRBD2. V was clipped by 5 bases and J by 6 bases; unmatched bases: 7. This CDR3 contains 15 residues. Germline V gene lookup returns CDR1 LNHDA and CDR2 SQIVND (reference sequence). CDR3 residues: CASSHSGRAADTQYF. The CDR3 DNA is TGTGCCAGTAGTCATAGCGGGAGGGCCGCCGATACGCAGTATTTT.

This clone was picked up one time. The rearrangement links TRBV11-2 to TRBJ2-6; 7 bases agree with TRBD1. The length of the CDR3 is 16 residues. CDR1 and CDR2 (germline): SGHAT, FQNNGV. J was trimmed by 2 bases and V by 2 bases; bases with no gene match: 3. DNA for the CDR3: TGTGCCAGCAGCTTACTGACAGGGACTGGGGCCAACGTCCTGACTTTC. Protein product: CASSLLTGTGANVLTF.

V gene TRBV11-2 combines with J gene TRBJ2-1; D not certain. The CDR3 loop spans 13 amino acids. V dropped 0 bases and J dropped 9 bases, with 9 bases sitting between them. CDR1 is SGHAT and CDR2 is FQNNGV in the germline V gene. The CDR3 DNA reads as TGTGCCAGCAGCTTAGATCGGAACAGTGAGCAGTTCTTC. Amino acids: CASSLDRNSEQFF.

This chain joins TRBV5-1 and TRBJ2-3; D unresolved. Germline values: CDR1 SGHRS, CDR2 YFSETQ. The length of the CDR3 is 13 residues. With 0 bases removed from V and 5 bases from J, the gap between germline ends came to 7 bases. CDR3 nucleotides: TGCGCCAGCAGCTTGGGTTTGGAAGATACGCAGTATTTT. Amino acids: CASSLGLEDTQYF.

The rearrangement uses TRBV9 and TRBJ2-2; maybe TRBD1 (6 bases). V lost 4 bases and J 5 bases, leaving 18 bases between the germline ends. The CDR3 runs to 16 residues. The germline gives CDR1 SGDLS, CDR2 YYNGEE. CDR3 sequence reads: CASSRYDRSRTGELFF. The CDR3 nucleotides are TGTGCCAGCAGCCGATATGACAGGTCTAGAACCGGGGAGCTGTTTTTT.

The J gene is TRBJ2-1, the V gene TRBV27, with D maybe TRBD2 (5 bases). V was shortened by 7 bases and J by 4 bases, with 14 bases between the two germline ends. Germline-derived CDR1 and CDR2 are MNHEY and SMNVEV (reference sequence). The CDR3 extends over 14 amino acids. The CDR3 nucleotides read TGTGCCAGCACTACAAGCGGACTTTACAATGAGCAGTTCTTC. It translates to CASTTSGLYNEQFF.